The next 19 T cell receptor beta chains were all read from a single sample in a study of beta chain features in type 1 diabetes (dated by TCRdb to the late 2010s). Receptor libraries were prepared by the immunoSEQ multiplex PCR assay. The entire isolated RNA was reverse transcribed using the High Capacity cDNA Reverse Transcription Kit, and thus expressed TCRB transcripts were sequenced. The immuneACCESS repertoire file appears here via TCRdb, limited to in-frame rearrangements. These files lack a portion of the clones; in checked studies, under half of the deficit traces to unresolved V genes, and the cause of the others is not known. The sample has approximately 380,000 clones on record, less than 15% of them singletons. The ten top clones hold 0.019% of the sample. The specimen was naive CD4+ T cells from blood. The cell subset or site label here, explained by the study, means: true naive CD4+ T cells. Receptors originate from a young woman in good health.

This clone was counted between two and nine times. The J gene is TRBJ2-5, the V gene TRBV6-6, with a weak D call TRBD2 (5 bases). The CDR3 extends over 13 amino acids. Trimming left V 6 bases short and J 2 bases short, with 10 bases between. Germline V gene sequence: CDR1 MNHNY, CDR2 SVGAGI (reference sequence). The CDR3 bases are TGTGCCAGCAGCCGGGGTCCTCAAGAGACCCAGTACTTC. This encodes CASSRGPQETQYF.

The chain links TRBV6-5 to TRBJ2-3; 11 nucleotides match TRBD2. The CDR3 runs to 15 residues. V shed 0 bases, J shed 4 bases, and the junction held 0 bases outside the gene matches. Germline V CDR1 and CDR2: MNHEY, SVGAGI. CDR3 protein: CASSYSSGRADTQYF. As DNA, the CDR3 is TGTGCCAGCAGTTACTCTAGCGGGAGGGCAGATACGCAGTATTTT.

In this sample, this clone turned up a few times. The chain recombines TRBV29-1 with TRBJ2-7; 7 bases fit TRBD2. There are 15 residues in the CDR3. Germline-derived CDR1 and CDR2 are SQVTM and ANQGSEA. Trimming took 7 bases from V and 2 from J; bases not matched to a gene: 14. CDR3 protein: CSARKESGTTYEQYF. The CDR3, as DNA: TGCAGCGCCCGGAAAGAAAGCGGGACGACCTACGAGCAGTACTTC.

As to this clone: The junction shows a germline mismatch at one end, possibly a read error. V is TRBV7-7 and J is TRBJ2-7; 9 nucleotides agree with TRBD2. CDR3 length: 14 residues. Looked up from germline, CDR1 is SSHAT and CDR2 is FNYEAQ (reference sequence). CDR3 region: CASSPGTSPHEQYF. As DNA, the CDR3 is TGTGCTAGCAGCCCCGGGACTAGCCCCCACGAGCAGTACTTC.

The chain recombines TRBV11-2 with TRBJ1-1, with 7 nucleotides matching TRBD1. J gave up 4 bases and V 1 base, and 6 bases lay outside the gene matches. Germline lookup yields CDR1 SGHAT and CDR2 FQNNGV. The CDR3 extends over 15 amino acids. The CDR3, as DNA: TGTGCCAGCAGCTTAGTACAGGGGTTCGGCACTGAAGCTTTCTTT. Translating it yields CASSLVQGFGTEAFF.

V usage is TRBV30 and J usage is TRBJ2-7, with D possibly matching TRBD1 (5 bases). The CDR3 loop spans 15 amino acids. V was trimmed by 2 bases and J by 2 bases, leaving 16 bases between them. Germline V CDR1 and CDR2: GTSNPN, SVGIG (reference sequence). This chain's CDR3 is CAWSRGRTLPYEQYF. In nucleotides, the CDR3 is TGTGCCTGGAGTAGGGGCCGGACCCTTCCCTACGAGCAGTACTTC.

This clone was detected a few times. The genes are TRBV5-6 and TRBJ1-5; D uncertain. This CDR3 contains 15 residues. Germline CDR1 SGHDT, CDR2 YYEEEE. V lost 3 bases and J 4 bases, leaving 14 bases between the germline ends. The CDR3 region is CASSSYQDRNQPQHF. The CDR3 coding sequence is TGTGCCAGCAGCTCGTACCAGGATAGGAATCAGCCCCAGCATTTT.

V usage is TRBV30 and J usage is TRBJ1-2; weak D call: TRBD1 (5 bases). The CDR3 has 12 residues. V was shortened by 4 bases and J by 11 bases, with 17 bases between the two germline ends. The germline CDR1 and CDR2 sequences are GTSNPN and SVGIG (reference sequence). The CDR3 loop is CAWTQRGRGYTF. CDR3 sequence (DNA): TGTGCCTGGACCCAACGGGGGAGGGGATACACCTTC. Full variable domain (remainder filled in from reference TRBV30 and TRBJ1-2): SQTIHQWPATLVQPVGSPLSLECTVEGTSNPNLYWYRQAAGRGLQLLFYSVGIGQISSEVPQNLSASRPQDRQFILSSKKLLLSDSGFYLCAWTQRGRGYTFGSGTRLTVV.

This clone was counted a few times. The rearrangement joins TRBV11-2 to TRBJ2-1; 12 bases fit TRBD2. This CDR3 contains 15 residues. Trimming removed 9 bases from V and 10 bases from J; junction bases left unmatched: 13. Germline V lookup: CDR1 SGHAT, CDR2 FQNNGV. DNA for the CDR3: TGTGCCAGTCTACGTCTAGCGGGAGGGACGAACGAGCAGTTCTTC. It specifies CASLRLAGGTNEQFF.

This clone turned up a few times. Here the CDR3 DNA reads TGTGCCAGCAGCTCGGACGGGCGACTAGCGGGATCCTACAATGAGCAGTTCTTC. Protein: CASSSDGRLAGSYNEQFF. The chain uses TRBV5-6 and TRBJ2-1, with TRBD2 matching over 11 bases. CDR1 SGHDT and CDR2 YYEEEE come from the germline V gene. CDR3 length: 18 amino acids. V lost 3 bases and J lost 1; bases outside the gene matches: 9.

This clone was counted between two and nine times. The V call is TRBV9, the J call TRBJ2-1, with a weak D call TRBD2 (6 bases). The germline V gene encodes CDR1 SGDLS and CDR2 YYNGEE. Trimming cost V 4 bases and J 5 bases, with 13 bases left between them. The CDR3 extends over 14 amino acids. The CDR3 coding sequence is TGTGCCAGCAGCCAAACTAGCTTCCACAATGAGCAGTTCTTC. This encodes CASSQTSFHNEQFF.

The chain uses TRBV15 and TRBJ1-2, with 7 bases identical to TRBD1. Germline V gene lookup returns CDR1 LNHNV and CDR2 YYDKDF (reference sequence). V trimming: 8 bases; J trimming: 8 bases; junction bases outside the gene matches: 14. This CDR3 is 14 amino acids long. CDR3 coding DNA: TGTGCCACCCGTTTTGACAGGGTAATTGGCGGCTACACCTTC. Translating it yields CATRFDRVIGGYTF.

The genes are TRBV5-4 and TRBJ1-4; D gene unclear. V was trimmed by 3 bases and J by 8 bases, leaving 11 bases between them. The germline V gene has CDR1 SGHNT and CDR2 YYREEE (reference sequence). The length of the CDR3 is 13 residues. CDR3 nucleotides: TGTGCCAGCAGCTACGCTAGTTCCGAAAAACTGTTTTTT. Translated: CASSYASSEKLFF.

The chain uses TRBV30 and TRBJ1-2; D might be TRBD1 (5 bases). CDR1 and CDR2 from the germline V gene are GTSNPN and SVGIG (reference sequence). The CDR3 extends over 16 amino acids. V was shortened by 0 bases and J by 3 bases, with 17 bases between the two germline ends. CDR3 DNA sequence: TGTGCCTGGAGTGTACCGGGAGGAGGGGCCCACTATGGCTACACCTTC. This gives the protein CAWSVPGGGAHYGYTF.

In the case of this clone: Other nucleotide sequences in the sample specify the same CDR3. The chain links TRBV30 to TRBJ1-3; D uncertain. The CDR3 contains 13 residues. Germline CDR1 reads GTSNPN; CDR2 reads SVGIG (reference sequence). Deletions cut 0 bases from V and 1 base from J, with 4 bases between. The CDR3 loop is CAWSVSSGNTIYF. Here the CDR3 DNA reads TGTGCCTGGAGTGTATCTTCTGGAAACACCATATATTTT.

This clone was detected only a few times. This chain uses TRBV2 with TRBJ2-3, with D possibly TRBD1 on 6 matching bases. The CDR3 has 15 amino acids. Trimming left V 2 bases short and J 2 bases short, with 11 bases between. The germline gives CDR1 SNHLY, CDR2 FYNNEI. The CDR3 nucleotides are TGTGCCAGCAGTGAAAGGCAGGGGACCACAGATACGCAGTATTTT. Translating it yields CASSERQGTTDTQYF.

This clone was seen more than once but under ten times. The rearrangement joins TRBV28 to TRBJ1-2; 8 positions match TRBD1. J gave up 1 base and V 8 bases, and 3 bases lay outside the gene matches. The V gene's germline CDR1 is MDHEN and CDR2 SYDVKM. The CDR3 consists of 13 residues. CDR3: CASETGVNYGYTF. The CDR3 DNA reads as TGTGCCAGCGAGACAGGGGTTAACTATGGCTACACCTTC.

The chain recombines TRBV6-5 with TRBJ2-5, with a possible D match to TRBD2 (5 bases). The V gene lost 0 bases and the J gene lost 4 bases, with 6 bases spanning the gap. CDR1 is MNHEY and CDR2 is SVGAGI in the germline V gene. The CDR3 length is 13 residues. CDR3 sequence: CASSYSAGETQYF. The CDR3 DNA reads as TGTGCCAGCAGTTACTCGGCGGGAGAGACCCAGTACTTC.

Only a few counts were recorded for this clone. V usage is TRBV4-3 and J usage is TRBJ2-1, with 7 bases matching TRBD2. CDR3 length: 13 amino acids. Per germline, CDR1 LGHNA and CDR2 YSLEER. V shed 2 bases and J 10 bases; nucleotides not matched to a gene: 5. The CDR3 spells CASSQSGTTEQFF. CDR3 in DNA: TGCGCCAGCAGCCAATCTGGGACTACCGAGCAGTTCTTC.